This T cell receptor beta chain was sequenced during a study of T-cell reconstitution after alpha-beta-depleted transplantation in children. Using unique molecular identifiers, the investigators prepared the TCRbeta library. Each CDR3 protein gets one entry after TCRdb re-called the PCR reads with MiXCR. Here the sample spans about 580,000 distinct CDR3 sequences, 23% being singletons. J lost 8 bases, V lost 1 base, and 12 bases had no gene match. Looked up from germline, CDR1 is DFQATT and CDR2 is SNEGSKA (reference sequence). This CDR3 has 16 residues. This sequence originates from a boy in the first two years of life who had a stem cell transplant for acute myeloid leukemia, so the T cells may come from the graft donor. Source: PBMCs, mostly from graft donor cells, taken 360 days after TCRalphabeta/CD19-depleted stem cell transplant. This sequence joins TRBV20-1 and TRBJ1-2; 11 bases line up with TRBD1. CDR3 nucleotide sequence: TGCAGTGCTAGAGCCGTCAGGACAGGGGGCGGTCGGGGCTACACCTTC. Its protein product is CSARAVRTGGGRGYTF.